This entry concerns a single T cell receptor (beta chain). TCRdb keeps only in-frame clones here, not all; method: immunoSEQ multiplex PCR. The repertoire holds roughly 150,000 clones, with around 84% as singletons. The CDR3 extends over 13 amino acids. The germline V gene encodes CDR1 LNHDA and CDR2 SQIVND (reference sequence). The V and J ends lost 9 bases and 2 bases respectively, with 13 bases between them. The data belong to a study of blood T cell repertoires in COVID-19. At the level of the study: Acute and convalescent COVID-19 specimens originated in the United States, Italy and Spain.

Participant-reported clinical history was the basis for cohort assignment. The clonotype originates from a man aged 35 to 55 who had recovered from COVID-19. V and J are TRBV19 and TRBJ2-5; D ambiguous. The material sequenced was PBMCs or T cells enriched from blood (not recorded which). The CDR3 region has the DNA TGTGCCAGCGGATTACAGTTACAAGAGACCCAGTACTTC. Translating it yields CASGLQLQETQYF.